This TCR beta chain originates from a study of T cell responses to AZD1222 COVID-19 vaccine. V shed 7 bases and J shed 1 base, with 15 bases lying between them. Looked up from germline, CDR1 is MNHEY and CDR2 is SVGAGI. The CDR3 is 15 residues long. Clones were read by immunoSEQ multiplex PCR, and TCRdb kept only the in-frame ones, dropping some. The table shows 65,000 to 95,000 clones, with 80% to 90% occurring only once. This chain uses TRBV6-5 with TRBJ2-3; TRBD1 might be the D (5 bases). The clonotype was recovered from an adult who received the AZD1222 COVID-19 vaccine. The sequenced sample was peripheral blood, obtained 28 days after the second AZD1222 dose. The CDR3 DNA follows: TGTGCCAGCACAAATATTAGGGGTGGCACAGATACGCAGTATTTT. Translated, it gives CASTNIRGGTDTQYF.